In this sample, the clone carrying this T cell receptor (beta chain) turned up a few times. Its antigen is unidentified. The read stops 3 residues short of the end of the CDR3; the missing end is completed from the germline J gene. The sample holds other DNA sequences that translate to the same CDR3. The data derive from a study of T cell clonality in common variable immunodeficiency. Overall study results and limits: Patient heterogeneity in the CVID cohort limited correlations between repertoire features and clinical complications. In common variable immunodeficiency, TCR beta chains reportedly carried fewer deletions and N-nucleotide insertions. Compared with healthy controls, CVID subjects showed increased TCRbeta clonality, mostly in about a third.

The assay was immunoSEQ multiplex PCR, and TCRdb's table has in-frame clones only and misses some. The table lists roughly 32,000 clones, with no singletons. Caucasian heritage predominated among both patients and controls. Germline CDR1 reads SGHRS; CDR2 reads YFSETQ. This CDR3 region has 13 residues. V and J are TRBV5-1 and TRBJ1-1; TRBD1 agrees at 7 bases. This sequence was found in a person between 18 and 75 years old in good health. Sequencing was performed on peripheral blood mononuclear cells. The sequenced part of the CDR3 DNA is TGCGCCAGCAGCCTGAGGGGGCGGGCCGAA. Its protein is CASSLRGRAE. The entire CDR3 protein is CASSLRGRAEAFF.